These 29 T cell receptor beta chains came from one sample sequenced in a study of CD8 T cells in ankylosing spondylitis (dated by TCRdb to 2015 to 2018). Here is what the overall study found, with its caveats: Blood from ankylosing spondylitis patients appeared to be characterized by a TCR beta motif made up of seven or eight highly homologous amino acid variants.

Antigen specificity for these receptors is unknown. Library generation was performed with 5' RACE. Sequencing instrument: Illumina HiSeq 2500. The public reads were reanalyzed by TCRdb: fastp trimming at Q25, MiXCR alignment, in-frame beta chains only. Each CDR3 protein appears once, grouped with its most common genes and DNA. This sample gives approximately 520,000 distinct CDR3 sequences in total; approximately 5% of them show up just once. The ten biggest clones cover around 3.6% of the sample. Sequencing was done on a sample of blood, either unsorted or a sorted T cell fraction (not recorded which). Receptor source: a male donor with ankylosing spondylitis.

This clonotype occurred many times. The chain links TRBV5-1 to TRBJ2-3; D may be TRBD1 or TRBD2 (6 bases each). Germline CDR1 and CDR2: SGHRS and YFSETQ. This CDR3 comprises 16 residues. The germline V and J ends were trimmed by 0 bases and 5 bases, with 16 bases remaining between them. This CDR3 reads CASSLAFSGGEDTQYF. The CDR3 coding sequence is TGCGCCAGCAGCTTGGCGTTTTCCGGGGGCGAAGATACGCAGTATTTT.

This clonotype was picked up many times. The J gene is TRBJ1-1, the V gene TRBV20-1; possibly TRBD1 for D (6 bases). This CDR3 contains 11 residues. Trimming took off 5 bases at V and 6 bases at J, with 10 bases between the two ends. Germline CDR1 and CDR2: DFQATT and SNEGSKA (reference sequence). In DNA form, the CDR3 reads TGCAGTGCTTGGGGGCTCGCTGAAGCTTTCTTT. It yields the protein CSAWGLAEAFF.

In the case of this clonotype: Possible read error: a much larger clone is one base away. V and J are TRBV20-1 and TRBJ2-5; TRBD2 agrees at 8 bases. The CDR3 runs to 13 residues. The germline CDR1 and CDR2 sequences are DFQATT and SNEGSKA (reference sequence). The CDR3 spells CRARDKRGRTQYF. The CDR3 bases are TGCCGTGCTAGAGATAAGCGGGGGAGGACCCAGTACTTC.

This clonotype was counted many times. CDR3 sequence reads: CASSLGRPNTEAFF. In DNA, the CDR3 is TGCGCCAGCAGCTTGGGACGGCCGAACACTGAAGCTTTCTTT. The V and J genes are TRBV5-1 and TRBJ1-1; D gene uncertain. Germline CDR1 reads SGHRS; CDR2 reads YFSETQ. The CDR3 runs 14 residues. V shed 0 bases and J shed 1 base, with 7 bases lying between them.

In its sample, this clonotype was seen many times. CDR3 sequence reads: CASSKREGYEQYF. The CDR3 nucleotides read TGTGCCAGCAGTAAGCGGGAGGGTTACGAGCAGTACTTC. The chain uses TRBV27 and TRBJ2-7, with 10 bases that match TRBD2. V shed 5 bases, J shed 4 bases, and the junction held 2 bases outside the gene matches. The CDR3 runs to 13 residues. From germline, CDR1 is MNHEY and CDR2 SMNVEV (reference sequence).

This clonotype was recorded at least ten times. CDR3 loop: CASSPGNDYGYTF. The DNA for the CDR3 is TGTGCCAGCTCCCCCGGGAATGACTATGGCTACACCTTC. The chain uses TRBV18 and TRBJ1-2, with D hard to call. The CDR3 runs to 13 residues. Trimming cost V 6 bases and J 3 bases, with 11 bases left between them. The germline V gene has CDR1 KGHSH and CDR2 LQKENI.

This clonotype was counted at least ten times. V is TRBV7-2 and J is TRBJ1-2, with 8 bases identical to TRBD1. Trimming took 5 bases from V and 2 from J; bases not matched to a gene: 10. The CDR3 totals 16 residues. Germline V lookup: CDR1 SGHTA, CDR2 FQGNSA. DNA of the CDR3: TGTGCCAGCAGCACCCCCCGGACAGGGTCCAACTATGGCTACACCTTC. Amino acids: CASSTPRTGSNYGYTF.

Many counts were recorded for this clonotype. The genes are TRBV20-1 and TRBJ2-5; perhaps D is TRBD1 or TRBD2 (6 bases each). Germline V gene data show CDR1 as DFQATT and CDR2 as SNEGSKA (reference sequence). V was pared by 3 bases and J by 3 bases, with 11 bases between. CDR3 length equals 13 residues. This CDR3 reads CSARGGSEETQYF. As DNA, the CDR3 is TGCAGTGCTAGGGGGGGCTCGGAAGAGACCCAGTACTTC.

This clonotype was picked up many times. This sequence joins TRBV7-9 and TRBJ1-4; D not resolved. The germline gives CDR1 SEHNR, CDR2 FQNEAQ (reference sequence). V shed 5 bases and J shed 4 bases, with 14 bases lying between them. CDR3 length equals 15 residues. This CDR3 is CASSPRNSFNEKLFF. The CDR3 DNA reads as TGTGCCAGCAGCCCCCGTAACAGCTTTAATGAAAAACTGTTTTTT.

At least ten counts were recorded for this clonotype. The chain joins TRBV6-5 to TRBJ2-3; 7 bases map to TRBD1. V shed 4 bases, J shed 3 bases, and the junction held 7 bases outside the gene matches. The CDR3 loop spans 15 amino acids. Germline loops: CDR1 MNHEY, CDR2 SVGAGI. This CDR3 reads CASSFTGVATDTQYF. The CDR3 DNA follows: TGTGCCAGCAGTTTCACAGGGGTTGCGACAGATACGCAGTATTTT.

This clonotype appeared many times. This chain connects TRBV12-3 or TRBV12-4 to TRBJ1-6; 8 positions agree with TRBD1. The CDR3 runs 13 residues. Germline trimming cut 7 bases from V and 9 bases from J; bases unmatched to any gene: 5. The CDR3 DNA follows: TGTGCCAGCACTATAACAGGGGGTTCACCCCTCCACTTT. This gives the protein CASTITGGSPLHF.

In its sample, this clonotype was seen many times. The gene calls are TRBV20-1 and TRBJ2-5; 9 bases line up with TRBD1. Germline V gene data show CDR1 as DFQATT and CDR2 as SNEGSKA (reference sequence). V lost 5 bases to trimming and J lost 5 bases; unmatched junction nucleotides: 12. This CDR3 spans 15 amino acids. DNA of the CDR3: TGCAGTGCTCAAAACCGGGACAGGGCACGCGAGACCCAGTACTTC. Protein product: CSAQNRDRARETQYF.

This clonotype has at least ten counts. The chain couples TRBV20-1 to TRBJ1-5; D is uncertain. Per the germline V gene, CDR1 is DFQATT and CDR2 is SNEGSKA (reference sequence). The CDR3 loop spans 12 amino acids. V shed 3 bases and J shed 4 bases, with 7 bases lying between them. The CDR3 sequence is CSASRLNQPQHF. In DNA, the CDR3 is TGCAGTGCTAGTCGCCTTAATCAGCCCCAGCATTTT.

This clonotype was recorded many times. The CDR3 is CASSKRTGASNQPQHF. DNA of the CDR3: TGTGCCAGCAGTAAACGGACAGGGGCAAGCAATCAGCCCCAGCATTTT. This chain connects TRBV6-1 to TRBJ1-5, with TRBD1 identical over 9 bases. Germline trimming cut 5 bases from V and 1 base from J; bases unmatched to any gene: 6. The CDR3 contains 16 residues. The germline V gene has CDR1 MNHNS and CDR2 SASEGT.

This clonotype came up many times. The chain carries TRBV20-1 and TRBJ1-2, with TRBD1 matching 9 bases. CDR1 and CDR2 (germline): DFQATT, SNEGSKA (reference sequence). Trimming took 4 bases from V and 2 from J; bases not matched to a gene: 8. The CDR3 runs to 15 residues. In nucleotides, the CDR3 is TGCAGTGCTACCACCCCCGGGACAGGGAACTATGGCTACACCTTC. It encodes CSATTPGTGNYGYTF.

Many counts were recorded for this clonotype. V is TRBV20-1 and J is TRBJ2-1; the match to TRBD2 covers 7 bases. J lost 15 bases, V lost 2 bases, and 13 bases had no gene match. The CDR3 is made up of 13 amino acids. The germline V gene encodes CDR1 DFQATT and CDR2 SNEGSKA (reference sequence). CDR3 amino acids: CSARSSGKALWFF. The CDR3 DNA reads TGCAGTGCTAGATCGAGCGGGAAAGCCCTATGGTTCTTC.

This clonotype has a count of ten or more. V and J are TRBV10-3 and TRBJ1-2, with D perhaps TRBD1 (5 bases). The CDR3 has 14 amino acids. The germline gives CDR1 ENHRY, CDR2 SYGVKD. The V gene lost 3 bases and the J gene lost 9 bases, with 17 bases spanning the gap. CDR3 nucleotide sequence: TGTGCCATCAGTGAAGCCTACAGGCCGGAGAGCTACACCTTC. It translates to CAISEAYRPESYTF.

This clonotype was recorded at least ten times. A read error may account for a junction end that differs from germline. The chain uses TRBV24-1 and TRBJ1-2; TRBD1 agrees at 7 bases. This CDR3 has 16 amino acids. Germline values: CDR1 KGHDR, CDR2 SFDVKD. CDR3 DNA: TGTGCCACCAGTGGTTTGGGGACAGACCTTAACTATGGCTACACCTTC. Residues: CATSGLGTDLNYGYTF.

The chain combines TRBV12-3 or TRBV12-4 with TRBJ2-6, with D possibly being TRBD2 (6 bases). The CDR3 spans 19 residues. V was clipped by 11 bases and J by 0 bases, with 26 bases between them. In DNA form, the CDR3 reads TGTGCCCTCAGTTTTTTGGGGGGAGGTCTAGGCTCTGGGGCCAACGTCCTGACTTTC. It encodes CALSFLGGGLGSGANVLTF.

The CDR3: CASSLDWSRDRSTDTQYF. The DNA for the CDR3 is TGTGCCAGCAGCTTGGATTGGTCTCGGGACAGGAGCACAGATACGCAGTATTTT. V is TRBV5-6 and J is TRBJ2-3; 8 bases are a match to TRBD1. V shed 0 bases and J 0 bases; nucleotides not matched to a gene: 9. Germline V gene sequence: CDR1 SGHDT, CDR2 YYEEEE. The CDR3 spans 18 residues. The complete variable domain, with remaining parts taken from reference TRBV5-6 and TRBJ2-3, reads DAGVTQSPTHLIKTRGQQVTLRCSPKSGHDTVSWYQQALGQGPQFIFQYYEEEERQRGNFPDRFSGHQFPNYSSELNVNALLLGDSALYLCASSLDWSRDRSTDTQYFGPGTRLTVL.

In its sample, this clonotype was seen many times. The chain uses TRBV4-1 and TRBJ2-2, with D possibly being TRBD1 (6 bases). Germline-derived CDR1 and CDR2 are MGHRA and YSYEKL. Trimming left V 0 bases short and J 3 bases short, with 14 bases between. The CDR3 extends over 17 amino acids. The DNA of the CDR3 is TGCGCCAGCAGCCAAGACAACAGGGTGCCCTACACCGGGGAGCTGTTTTTT. This codes for CASSQDNRVPYTGELFF.

This clonotype showed up many times. The CDR3: CSAISPGQGNTEAFF. CDR3 coding DNA: TGCAGTGCTATATCTCCGGGACAGGGGAACACTGAAGCTTTCTTT. This chain connects TRBV20-1 to TRBJ1-1; 9 nucleotides line up with TRBD1. CDR1 DFQATT and CDR2 SNEGSKA come from the germline V gene (reference sequence). This CDR3 spans 15 amino acids. The ends lost 4 bases at V and 1 base at J; junction bases unmatched: 7.

As for this clonotype: A much larger clonotype is one base distant, so this may be a read error. The rearrangement links TRBV6-1 to TRBJ2-7; the D gene is possibly TRBD2 (5 bases). The CDR3 totals 16 residues. Trimming took 6 bases from V and 7 from J, leaving 25 bases between them. CDR1 is MNHNS, CDR2 SASEGT, per germline. The CDR3 sequence: CASSEYYGVSYEEQYF. In nucleotides, the CDR3 is TGTGCCAGCAGCGAATATTACGGGGTATCCTACGAAGAGCAGTACTTC.

This clonotype was recorded at least ten times. The rearrangement links TRBV5-1 to TRBJ2-7; D call uncertain. CDR1 and CDR2 from the germline V gene are SGHRS and YFSETQ. CDR3 length: 13 residues. Trimming took 4 bases from V and 6 from J, leaving 14 bases between them. Here the CDR3 reads CASSLGYSGEQYF. CDR3 DNA sequence: TGCGCCAGCAGCCTGGGTTACTCGGGCGAGCAGTACTTC.

This clonotype was seen repeatedly, ten times or more. The rearrangement joins TRBV18 to TRBJ1-4; D is undetermined. This CDR3 region has 13 residues. Trimming stripped 2 bases from V and 8 bases from J, with 9 bases between. Germline V gene lookup returns CDR1 KGHSH and CDR2 LQKENI. CDR3 nucleotide sequence: TGTGCCAGCTCACCAGCCTTAAGGGAAAAACTGTTTTTT. Amino acid sequence: CASSPALREKLFF.

This clonotype was recorded at least ten times. This chain joins TRBV12-3 or TRBV12-4 and TRBJ1-1; D remains ambiguous. Trimming stripped 3 bases from V and 11 bases from J, with 16 bases between. The CDR3 has 13 amino acids. In nucleotides, the CDR3 is TGTGCCAGCAGTTTGATTGTCGGAGCCAAGGCTTTCTTT. Amino acid sequence: CASSLIVGAKAFF.

V gene TRBV7-8 combines with J gene TRBJ2-1; TRBD2 might be the D (6 bases). V lost 4 bases to trimming and J lost 0 bases, with 16 bases between them. CDR3 size: 17 residues. CDR1 and CDR2 from the germline V gene are SGHVS and FQNEAQ. The chain's CDR3 is CASSSLSGLSSYNEQFF. The CDR3 DNA sequence: TGTGCCAGCAGCTCCCTTAGCGGACTGAGCTCCTACAATGAGCAGTTCTTC.

This chain links TRBV21-1 with TRBJ2-7. TRBV21-1 is a pseudogene locus. The CDR3 has 12 amino acids. CDR3 bases: TGTGCCAGCAGCAAAGCGCTGGGCGAGCAGTACTTC. Translating it yields CASSKALGEQYF.

The chain has TRBV2 and TRBJ1-1; no firm D call. Germline values: CDR1 SNHLY, CDR2 FYNNEI. Trimming removed 7 bases at V and 1 base at J, with 10 bases between. The CDR3 has 13 amino acids. The CDR3 reads CASTKERNTEAFF. In DNA form, the CDR3 reads TGTGCCAGCACCAAAGAGCGGAACACTGAAGCTTTCTTT.